The rows below give T cell receptor beta chains drawn from one sample of a study of a mutant IDH1 vaccine in newly diagnosed glioma. This table comes from immunoSEQ multiplex PCR, and its TCRdb copy is limited to in-frame clones, with some not included. The sample lists 80,000 to 100,000 clones, almost 85% occurring once. The specimen comprised PBMCs, sampled from a glioma patient treated with radiotherapy, temozolomide or both. These receptors were obtained from a man aged 40-50 years with glioma. Some clones in this sample may be carry-over from other donors' samples. Each CDR3 is given with its conserved first and last residue. The D gene is left open where the match is weak. Rows give clone size only sometimes, using once, few, many, or a class for an expanded clone.

size | J | D | V | CDR3 | DNA
- | TRBJ2-3 | - | TRBV9 | CASSVSSGTQYF | TGTGCCAGCAGCGTATCATCAGGTACGCAGTATTTT
- | TRBJ1-1 | - | TRBV30 | CAWSRGGNTEAFF | TGTGCCTGGAGTAGGGGAGGGAACACTGAAGCTTTCTTT
- | TRBJ1-2 | - | TRBV19 | CASSIWLDLRDYTF | TGTGCCAGTAGTATTTGGTTGGACCTCCGGGACTACACCTTC
- | TRBJ2-5 | TRBD1 | TRBV5-1 | CASSLDRGPGETQYF | TGCGCCAGCAGCTTGGACAGGGGGCCCGGGGAGACCCAGTACTTC
few | TRBJ1-2 | - | TRBV20-1 | CSARGVYGYTF | TGCAGTGCTAGGGGGGTCTATGGCTACACCTTC
- | TRBJ1-3 | - | TRBV5-6 | CASSLEVDRPRYSGNTIYF | TGTGCCAGCAGCTTGGAGGTTGACAGGCCCCGCTACTCTGGAAACACCATATATTTT
- | TRBJ2-7 | - | TRBV6-1 | CASSDPWDPTPYEQYF | TGTGCCAGCAGTGATCCCTGGGATCCTACACCCTACGAGCAGTACTTC
few | TRBJ1-1 | - | TRBV30 | CAWSPGGGGTEAFF | TGTGCCTGGAGCCCAGGCGGGGGGGGTACTGAAGCTTTCTTT
- | TRBJ2-4 | - | TRBV6-6 | CASSYSGGRGNIQYF | TGTGCCAGCAGTTACTCAGGGGGAAGGGGGAACATTCAGTACTTC
- | TRBJ2-1 | TRBD2 | TRBV7-2 | CASSRQASGGNEQFF | TGTGCCAGCAGCCGTCAGGCTAGCGGGGGGAATGAGCAGTTCTTC
- | TRBJ2-2 | - | TRBV30 | CAHRVMGTGELFF | TGTGCCCATCGGGTAATGGGAACCGGGGAGCTGTTTTTT
- | TRBJ1-3 | - | TRBV11-2 | CASSLTGSGNTIYF | TGTGCCAGCAGCTTAACCGGCTCTGGAAACACCATATATTTT
- | TRBJ2-5 | TRBD1 | TRBV2 | CASRDRGLETQYF | TGTGCCAGCAGGGACAGGGGACTAGAGACCCAGTACTTC
- | TRBJ1-1 | TRBD1 | TRBV10-1 | CASSAGQHYEAFF | TGCGCCAGCAGTGCGGGACAGCACTATGAAGCTTTCTTT
- | TRBJ2-7 | - | TRBV2 | CASTRDGKLLEQYF | TGTGCCAGCACCCGGGACGGCAAGCTTTTGGAGCAGTACTTC
- | TRBJ2-7 | - | TRBV5-4 | CASSSTEPSYEQYF | TGTGCCAGCAGCTCGACAGAACCTTCCTACGAGCAGTACTTC
- | TRBJ1-5 | - | TRBV2 | CASSEQSGHNQPQHF | TGTGCCAGCAGTGAACAGTCCGGGCACAATCAGCCCCAGCATTTT
- | TRBJ1-6 | - | TRBV30 | CAWSDLGNSPLHF | TGTGCCTGGAGTGACTTGGGGAATTCACCCCTCCACTTT
- | TRBJ1-1 | - | TRBV7-7 | CALGRGAFF | TGTGCTCTCGGCCGCGGAGCTTTCTTT
- | TRBJ1-1 | - | TRBV10-3 | CAIRDREANTEAFF | TGTGCCATCAGGGACAGAGAAGCGAACACTGAAGCTTTCTTT
once | TRBJ2-5 | - | TRBV19 | CASKASAWLGETQYF | TGTGCCAGTAAGGCTAGCGCCTGGTTGGGGGAGACCCAGTACTTC
- | TRBJ1-5 | TRBD1 | TRBV5-1 | CASSLGTGEHQPQHF | TGCGCCAGCAGCTTGGGGACAGGGGAGCATCAGCCCCAGCATTTT
- | TRBJ1-1 | - | TRBV11-2 | CASSSSLQPDF | TGTGCCAGCAGTTCCTCCCTACAGCCTGACTTT
- | TRBJ1-2 | - | TRBV6-1 | CASSAVAGGGYTF | TGTGCCAGCAGCGCTGTCGCGGGCGGCGGCTACACCTTC
- | TRBJ2-5 | - | TRBV4-1 | CASSQVGRAGETQYF | TGCGCCAGCAGCCAAGTTGGCAGGGCGGGGGAGACCCAGTACTTC
- | TRBJ1-5 | - | TRBV5-6 | CASSVRDAIQPQHF | TGTGCCAGCAGTGTGAGGGACGCCATACAGCCCCAGCATTTT
- | TRBJ2-3 | TRBD1 | TRBV4-1 | CASSQDAPKGGPPPNTQYF | TGCGCCAGCAGCCAAGATGCACCTAAAGGGGGCCCGCCCCCGAATACGCAGTATTTT
- | TRBJ1-4 | - | TRBV4-1 | CASSQDPGRGIEKLFF | TGCGCCAGCAGCCAAGATCCAGGCAGGGGTATCGAAAAACTGTTTTTT
- | TRBJ2-3 | - | TRBV5-1 | CASSRDREGAQYF | TGCGCCAGCAGCCGGGACCGCGAAGGAGCGCAGTATTTT